These 20 T cell receptor beta chains came from one sample sequenced in a study of response to subunit inactivated influenza vaccine. TCRdb used MiXCR to reprocess the RT-PCR reads, holding one entry per CDR3 protein. The data contain about 500,000 distinct CDR3 sequences, over 10% of them singletons. This specimen consisted of PBMCs from blood, obtained about 6 weeks after vaccination. These receptors were collected from a man in his fifties who received an inactivated influenza vaccine.

V gene TRBV5-1 combines with J gene TRBJ1-2; TRBD1 might be the D (5 bases). The V and J ends lost 4 bases and 7 bases respectively, with 14 bases between them. This CDR3 spans 13 amino acids. CDR1 and CDR2 from the germline V gene are SGHRS and YFSETQ. The CDR3 protein is CASSPQGQGGYTF. The CDR3 bases are TGCGCCAGCAGCCCGCAGGGTCAGGGTGGCTACACCTTC.

The genes are TRBV20-1 and TRBJ1-2; D is unclear. CDR3 length equals 13 residues. The germline gives CDR1 DFQATT, CDR2 SNEGSKA (reference sequence). Trimming left V 4 bases short and J 4 bases short, with 13 bases between. CDR3 nucleotides: TGCAGTGCTACCAGTCCGTATCTCTATGGCTACACCTTC. Translated: CSATSPYLYGYTF.

CDR3: CSAGLAGGPGTGELFF. The CDR3 coding sequence is TGCAGTGCAGGTCTAGCGGGAGGGCCGGGCACCGGGGAGCTGTTTTTT. The chain links TRBV20-1 to TRBJ2-2; the match to TRBD2 covers 12 bases. J lost 4 bases, V lost 6 bases, and 9 bases had no gene match. From germline, CDR1 is DFQATT and CDR2 SNEGSKA (reference sequence). The CDR3 sequence is 16 residues long.

This clonotype was seen more than once but under ten times. V gene TRBV7-9 combines with J gene TRBJ2-6; 8 nucleotides match TRBD1. V lost 5 bases and J lost 0; bases outside the gene matches: 6. CDR3 size: 17 residues. The V gene's germline CDR1 is SEHNR and CDR2 FQNEAQ (reference sequence). This CDR3 reads CASSGQGFRSGANVLTF. In DNA, the CDR3 is TGTGCCAGCAGCGGACAGGGCTTTCGCTCTGGGGCCAACGTCCTGACTTTC.

This clonotype was found a few times. The J gene is TRBJ2-1, the V gene TRBV6-4; 10 bases align to TRBD1. Germline loops: CDR1 MRHNA, CDR2 SNTAGT. V dropped 5 bases and J dropped 7; count of bases not matched to a gene: 5. The CDR3 runs to 14 residues. Here the CDR3 DNA reads TGTGCCAGCAGTCGGGGGGGACAGGGGAATGAGCAGTTCTTC. As protein: CASSRGGQGNEQFF.

There are many counts of this clonotype. The CDR3, as DNA: TGCAGTGCTAGAGATAGTGAAACTAGGTTTGTCTACGAGCAGTACTTC. It is translated as CSARDSETRFVYEQYF. The rearrangement uses TRBV20-1 and TRBJ2-7, with D possibly matching TRBD2 (5 bases). Deletions cut 0 bases from V and 3 bases from J, with 18 bases between. CDR3 size: 16 residues. In germline, CDR1 is DFQATT, CDR2 SNEGSKA (reference sequence).

This clonotype was seen at least ten times. The genes are TRBV12-3 or TRBV12-4 and TRBJ2-3; no clear D. This CDR3 has 14 amino acids. Trimming cost V 5 bases and J 6 bases, with 15 bases left between them. The CDR3 DNA is TGTGCCAGCAGTGCCTTCTGGCCACAGGATACGCAGTATTTT. It is translated as CASSAFWPQDTQYF.

J is TRBJ2-5 and V is TRBV10-2; maybe TRBD2 (6 bases). The germline V and J ends were trimmed by 4 bases and 2 bases, with 14 bases remaining between them. The germline gives CDR1 WSHSY, CDR2 SAAADI. The CDR3 has 15 residues. The CDR3 loop is CASSVGGSGQETQYF. In nucleotides, the CDR3 is TGCGCCAGCAGTGTGGGGGGAAGCGGGCAAGAGACCCAGTACTTC.

V and J are TRBV29-1 and TRBJ1-1; no firm D call. V was shortened by 5 bases and J by 3 bases, with 10 bases between the two germline ends. This CDR3 contains 12 residues. Germline values: CDR1 SQVTM, CDR2 ANQGSEA. The CDR3, as DNA: TGCAGCGTTTTGGGTCGGGACACTGAAGCTTTCTTT. Its protein is CSVLGRDTEAFF.

This clonotype was found a few times. CDR3 nucleotide sequence: TGCGCCAGCAGCGCCACAGGGATGGGTCGGAATGAGCAGTTCTTC. Amino acids: CASSATGMGRNEQFF. This chain connects TRBV5-1 to TRBJ2-1; possible D gene TRBD1, 6 bases. The germline gives CDR1 SGHRS, CDR2 YFSETQ. The V end lost 4 bases, the J end lost 7 bases, and 18 bases lay between the germline ends. There are 15 residues in the CDR3.

This clonotype appeared a few times. The CDR3 bases are TGTGCCAGCAGCCAAGGACTAGCGAGAGACAATGAGCAGTTCTTC. It is translated as CASSQGLARDNEQFF. This rearrangement joins TRBV7-9 to TRBJ2-1, with 9 bases identical to TRBD2. The CDR3 covers 15 residues. The germline V gene encodes CDR1 SEHNR and CDR2 FQNEAQ (reference sequence). Germline trimming cut 5 bases from V and 5 bases from J; bases unmatched to any gene: 7.

This clonotype was seen a single time. The rearrangement joins TRBV15 to TRBJ2-7; a weak D match, TRBD2 (5 bases). The CDR3 loop spans 14 amino acids. Trimming removed 0 bases at V and 2 bases at J, with 8 bases between. The V gene's germline CDR1 is LNHNV and CDR2 YYDKDF (reference sequence). CDR3 region: CATSRDVGAYEQYF. The CDR3, as DNA: TGTGCCACCAGCAGAGATGTGGGAGCCTACGAGCAGTACTTC.

This clonotype came up a few times. The V and J genes are TRBV11-1 and TRBJ2-1, with TRBD2 as a possible D gene (7 bases). Between the trimmed V and J ends, which lost 0 bases and 5 bases, there was a span of 20 bases. CDR3 length: 18 amino acids. Germline lookup yields CDR1 SGHAT and CDR2 FQDESV (reference sequence). CDR3 sequence reads: CASSLAHLGTTSDNEQFF. CDR3 in DNA: TGTGCCAGCAGCTTAGCACACTTGGGGACAACTAGCGACAATGAGCAGTTCTTC.

This clonotype appeared many times. The chain recombines TRBV20-1 with TRBJ1-5; the D is unclear. Germline V gene sequence: CDR1 DFQATT, CDR2 SNEGSKA (reference sequence). Trimming removed 4 bases from V and 4 bases from J, with 5 bases in between. The CDR3 consists of 11 residues. The CDR3 reads CSATNNQPQHF. The CDR3 DNA sequence: TGCAGTGCTACCAATAATCAGCCCCAGCATTTT.

The V and J genes are TRBV4-3 and TRBJ2-1; the D is unclear. The V end was cut by 0 bases, the J end by 13 bases, with 19 bases between. The CDR3 loop spans 15 amino acids. CDR1 is LGHNA and CDR2 is YSLEER in the germline V gene. CDR3: CASSQDRRPPGPQFF. In DNA form, the CDR3 reads TGCGCCAGCAGCCAAGATAGGCGCCCGCCTGGCCCCCAGTTCTTC.

The chain carries TRBV11-2 and TRBJ2-2; the D is unclear. The germline CDR1 and CDR2 sequences are SGHAT and FQNNGV. This CDR3 contains 18 residues. Trimming shortened V by 0 bases and J by 1 base, and 15 bases separated the two germline ends. The CDR3 reads CASSLELNVWGNTGELFF. The DNA of the CDR3 is TGTGCCAGCAGCTTAGAATTAAATGTATGGGGGAACACCGGGGAGCTGTTTTTT.

This clonotype has just a few counts. The gene calls are TRBV12-3 or TRBV12-4 and TRBJ2-1; TRBD2 agrees at 12 bases. This CDR3 has 16 residues. With V trimmed by 6 bases and J by 2 bases, 5 bases remained unmatched. The CDR3 loop is CASSRRTSGAYNEQFF. The CDR3 nucleotides read TGTGCCAGCAGCCGACGGACTAGCGGGGCCTACAATGAGCAGTTCTTC.

V usage is TRBV7-8 and J usage is TRBJ2-2; D possibly corresponds to TRBD2 (5 bases). The CDR3 contains 16 residues. Germline CDR1 is SGHVS and CDR2 is FQNEAQ. V lost 0 bases to trimming and J lost 8 bases, with 16 bases between them. The CDR3 reads CASSLASTRASGELFF. The CDR3 coding sequence is TGTGCCAGCAGCTTAGCTAGTACGCGGGCCTCGGGGGAGCTGTTTTTT.

This clonotype was found many times. This chain joins TRBV7-9 and TRBJ1-1; TRBD1 agrees at 8 bases. The V gene end was trimmed by 2 bases and the J gene end by 5 bases; junction bases not matched to a gene: 7. There are 15 residues in the CDR3. Germline assignment: CDR1 SEHNR and CDR2 FQNEAQ (reference sequence). The DNA of the CDR3 is TGTGCCAGCAGCTTAAGTCCAGGGGGCGGGACTGAAGCTTTCTTT. This sequence encodes CASSLSPGGGTEAFF.

The V and J genes are TRBV29-1 and TRBJ2-3; D call uncertain. The CDR3 length is 13 residues. Germline CDR1 reads SQVTM; CDR2 reads ANQGSEA. The germline V and J ends were trimmed by 5 bases and 0 bases, with 9 bases remaining between them. The CDR3 bases are TGCAGCGTTCGCGCACCTAGCACAGATACGCAGTATTTT. Residues: CSVRAPSTDTQYF.